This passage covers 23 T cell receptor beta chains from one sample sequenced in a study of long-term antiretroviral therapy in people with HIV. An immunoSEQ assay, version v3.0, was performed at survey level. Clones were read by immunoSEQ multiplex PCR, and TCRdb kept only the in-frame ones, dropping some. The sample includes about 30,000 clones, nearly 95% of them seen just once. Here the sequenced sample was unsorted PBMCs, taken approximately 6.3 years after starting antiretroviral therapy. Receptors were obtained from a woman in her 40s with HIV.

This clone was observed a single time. The CDR3 here is CASSLWGQGSNTDTQYF. CDR3 coding DNA: TGCGCCAGCAGCTTGTGGGGACAGGGCTCCAACACAGATACGCAGTATTTT. The rearrangement joins TRBV5-1 to TRBJ2-3, with TRBD1 matching 9 bases. CDR1 SGHRS and CDR2 YFSETQ come from the germline V gene. Germline trimming cut 1 base from V and 2 bases from J; bases unmatched to any gene: 8. The CDR3 covers 17 residues. Looking up the rest from reference TRBV5-1 and TRBJ2-3 gives the full variable domain: KAGVTQTPRYLIKTRGQQVTLSCSPISGHRSVSWYQQTPGQGLQFLFEYFSETQRNKGNFPGRFSGRQFSNSRSEMNVSTLELGDSALYLCASSLWGQGSNTDTQYFGPGTRLTVL.

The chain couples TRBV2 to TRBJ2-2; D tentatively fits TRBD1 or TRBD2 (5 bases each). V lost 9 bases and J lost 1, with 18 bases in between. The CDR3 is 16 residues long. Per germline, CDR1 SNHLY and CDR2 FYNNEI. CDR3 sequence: CASQQAGTGNTGELFF. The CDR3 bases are TGTGCCAGTCAACAGGCCGGGACGGGGAACACCGGGGAGCTGTTTTTT. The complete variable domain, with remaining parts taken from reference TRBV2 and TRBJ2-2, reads EPEVTQTPSHQVTQMGQEVILRCVPISNHLYFYWYRQILGQKVEFLVSFYNNEISEKSEIFDDQFSVERPDGSNFTLKIRSTKLEDSAMYFCASQQAGTGNTGELFFGEGSRLTVL.

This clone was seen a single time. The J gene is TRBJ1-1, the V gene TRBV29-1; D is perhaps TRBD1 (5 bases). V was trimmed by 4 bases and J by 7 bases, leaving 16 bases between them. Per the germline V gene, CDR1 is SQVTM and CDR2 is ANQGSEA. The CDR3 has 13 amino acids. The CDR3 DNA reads TGCAGCGTTGGGGGCAGGGACGGGTATGAAGCTTTCTTT. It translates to CSVGGRDGYEAFF.

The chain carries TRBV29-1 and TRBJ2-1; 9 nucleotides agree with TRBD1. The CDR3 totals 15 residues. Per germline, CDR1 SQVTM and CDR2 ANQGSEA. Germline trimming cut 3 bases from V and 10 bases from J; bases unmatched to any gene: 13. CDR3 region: CSVDKGQGLLGEQFF. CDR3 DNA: TGCAGCGTTGACAAGGGACAGGGCCTTCTGGGGGAGCAGTTCTTC.

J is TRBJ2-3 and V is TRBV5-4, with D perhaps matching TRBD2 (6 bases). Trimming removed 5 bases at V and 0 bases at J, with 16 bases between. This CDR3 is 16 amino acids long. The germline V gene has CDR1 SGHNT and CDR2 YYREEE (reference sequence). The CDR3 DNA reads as TGTGCCAGCAGGAAAGGAGTGGGGACTAGCACAGATACGCAGTATTTT. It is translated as CASRKGVGTSTDTQYF.

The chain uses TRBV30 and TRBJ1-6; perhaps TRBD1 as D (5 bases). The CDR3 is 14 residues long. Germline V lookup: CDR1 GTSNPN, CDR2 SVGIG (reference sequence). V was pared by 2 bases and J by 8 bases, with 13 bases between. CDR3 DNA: TGTGCCTGGAGTCTTCTTCAAGGGGATTCACCCCTCCACTTT. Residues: CAWSLLQGDSPLHF.

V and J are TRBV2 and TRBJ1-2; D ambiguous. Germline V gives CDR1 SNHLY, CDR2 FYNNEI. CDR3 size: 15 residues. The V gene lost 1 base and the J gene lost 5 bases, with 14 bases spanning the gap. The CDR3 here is CASSEGRSLYYGYTF. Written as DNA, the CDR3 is TGTGCCAGCAGTGAAGGGAGGAGCTTATATTATGGCTACACCTTC. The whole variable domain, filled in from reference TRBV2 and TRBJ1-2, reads EPEVTQTPSHQVTQMGQEVILRCVPISNHLYFYWYRQILGQKVEFLVSFYNNEISEKSEIFDDQFSVERPDGSNFTLKIRSTKLEDSAMYFCASSEGRSLYYGYTFGSGTRLTVV.

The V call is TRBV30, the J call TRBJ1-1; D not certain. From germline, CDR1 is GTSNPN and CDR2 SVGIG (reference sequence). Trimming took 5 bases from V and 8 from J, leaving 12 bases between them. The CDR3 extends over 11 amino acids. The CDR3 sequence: CAWGGPAEAFF. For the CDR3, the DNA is TGTGCCTGGGGAGGCCCTGCAGAAGCTTTCTTT.

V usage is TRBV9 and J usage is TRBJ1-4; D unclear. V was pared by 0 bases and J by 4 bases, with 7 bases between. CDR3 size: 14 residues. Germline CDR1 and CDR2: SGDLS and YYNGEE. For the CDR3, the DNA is TGTGCCAGCAGCGTAGGGGTTTTTAATGAAAAACTGTTTTTT. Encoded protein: CASSVGVFNEKLFF.

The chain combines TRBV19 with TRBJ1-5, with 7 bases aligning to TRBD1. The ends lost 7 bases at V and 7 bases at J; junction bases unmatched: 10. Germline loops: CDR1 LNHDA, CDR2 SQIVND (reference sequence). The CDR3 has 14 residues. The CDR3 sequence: CASTHTGVRQPQHF. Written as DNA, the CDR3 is TGTGCCAGTACCCATACAGGGGTACGACAGCCCCAGCATTTT.

The DNA for the CDR3 is TGTGCCAGCAGTGAGGGTAGCAATCAGCCCCAGCATTTT. This gives the protein CASSEGSNQPQHF. The chain has TRBV6-4 and TRBJ1-5; D remains unclear. The length of the CDR3 is 13 residues. V gave up 3 bases and J gave up 0 bases, with 3 bases separating them. In germline, CDR1 is MRHNA, CDR2 SNTAGT.

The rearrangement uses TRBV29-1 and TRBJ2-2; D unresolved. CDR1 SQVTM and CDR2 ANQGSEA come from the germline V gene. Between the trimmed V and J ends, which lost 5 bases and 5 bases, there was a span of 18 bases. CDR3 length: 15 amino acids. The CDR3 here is CSVQVSAEATGELFF. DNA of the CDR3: TGCAGCGTTCAAGTTTCGGCAGAAGCGACCGGGGAGCTGTTTTTT.

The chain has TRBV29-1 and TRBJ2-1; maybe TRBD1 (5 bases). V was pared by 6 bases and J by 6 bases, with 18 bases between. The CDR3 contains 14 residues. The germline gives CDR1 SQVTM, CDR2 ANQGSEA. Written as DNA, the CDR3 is TGCAGCGTGAGCCGGACAAGCAAGATCAATGAGCAGTTCTTC. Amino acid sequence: CSVSRTSKINEQFF.

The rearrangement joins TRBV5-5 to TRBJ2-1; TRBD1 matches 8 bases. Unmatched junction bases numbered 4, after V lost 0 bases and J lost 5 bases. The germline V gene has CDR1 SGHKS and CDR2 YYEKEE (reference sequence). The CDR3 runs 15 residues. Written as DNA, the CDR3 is TGTGCCAGCAGCTTGGATGGACAGGGTGACAATGAGCAGTTCTTC. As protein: CASSLDGQGDNEQFF.

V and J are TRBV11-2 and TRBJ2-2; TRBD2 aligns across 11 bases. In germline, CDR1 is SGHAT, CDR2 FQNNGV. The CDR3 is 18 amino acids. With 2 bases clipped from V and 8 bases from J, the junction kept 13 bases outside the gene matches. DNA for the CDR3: TGTGCCAGCAGCTTACGTCTTAGCGGGGGGGCAGTCCGTGGGGAGCTGTTTTTT. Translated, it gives CASSLRLSGGAVRGELFF.

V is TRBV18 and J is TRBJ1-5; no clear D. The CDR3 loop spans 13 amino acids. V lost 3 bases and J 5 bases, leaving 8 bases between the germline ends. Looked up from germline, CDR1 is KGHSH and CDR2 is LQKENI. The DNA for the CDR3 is TGTGCCAGCTCACCTTTATCAGATCAGCCCCAGCATTTT. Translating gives CASSPLSDQPQHF.

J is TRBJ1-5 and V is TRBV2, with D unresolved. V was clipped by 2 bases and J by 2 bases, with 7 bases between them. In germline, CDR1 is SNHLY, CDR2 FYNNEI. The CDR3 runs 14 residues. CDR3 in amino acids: CASSERSGNQPQHF. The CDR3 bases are TGTGCCAGCAGTGAACGGTCAGGCAATCAGCCCCAGCATTTT.

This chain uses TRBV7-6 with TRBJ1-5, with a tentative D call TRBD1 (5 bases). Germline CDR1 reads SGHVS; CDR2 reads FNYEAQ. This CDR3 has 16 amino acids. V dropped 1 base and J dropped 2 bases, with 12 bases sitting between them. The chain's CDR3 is CASSLGGEGGNQPQHF. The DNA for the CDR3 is TGTGCCAGCAGCTTAGGGGGGGAAGGTGGCAATCAGCCCCAGCATTTT. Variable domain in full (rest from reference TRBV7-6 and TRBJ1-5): GAGVSQSPRYKVTKRGQDVALRCDPISGHVSLYWYRQALGQGPEFLTYFNYEAQQDKSGLPNDRFSAERPEGSISTLTIQRTEQRDSAMYRCASSLGGEGGNQPQHFGDGTRLSIL.

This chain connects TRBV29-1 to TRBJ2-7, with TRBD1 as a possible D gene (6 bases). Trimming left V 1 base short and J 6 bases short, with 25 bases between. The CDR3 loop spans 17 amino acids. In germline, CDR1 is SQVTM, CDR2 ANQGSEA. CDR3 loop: CSVEAFGIETGRSEQYF. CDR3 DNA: TGCAGCGTTGAAGCGTTTGGTATTGAGACAGGCCGCTCCGAGCAGTACTTC.

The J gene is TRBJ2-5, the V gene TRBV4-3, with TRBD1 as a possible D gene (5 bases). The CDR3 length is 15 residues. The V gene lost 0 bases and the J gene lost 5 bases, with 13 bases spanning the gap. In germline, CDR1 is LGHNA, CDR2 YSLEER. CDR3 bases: TGCGCCAGCAGCCAAGATTTCGGCCAGGGCGAGACCCAGTACTTC. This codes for CASSQDFGQGETQYF.

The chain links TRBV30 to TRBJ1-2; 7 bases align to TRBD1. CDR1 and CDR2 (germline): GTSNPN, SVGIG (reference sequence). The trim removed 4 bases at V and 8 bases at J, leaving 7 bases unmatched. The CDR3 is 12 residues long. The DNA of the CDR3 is TGTGCCTGGAACCGACAGGGAGAAGGCTACACCTTC. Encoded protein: CAWNRQGEGYTF.

The CDR3 region is CASSIVGGPSIQYF. The CDR3 DNA reads as TGTGCCAGTAGTATAGTCGGGGGGCCCAGCATTCAGTACTTC. This chain connects TRBV19 to TRBJ2-4; TRBD2 is a possible D gene (7 bases). V lost 1 base, J lost 9 bases, and 13 bases lay in between. The germline CDR1 and CDR2 sequences are LNHDA and SQIVND (reference sequence). The CDR3 runs to 14 residues.

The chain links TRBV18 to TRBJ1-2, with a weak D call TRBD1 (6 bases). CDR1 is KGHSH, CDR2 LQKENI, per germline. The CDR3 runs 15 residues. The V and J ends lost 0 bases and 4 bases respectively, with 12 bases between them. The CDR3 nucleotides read TGTGCCAGCTCACCACCTGGGGGCAGTCGCTATGGCTACACCTTC. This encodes CASSPPGGSRYGYTF.